Below, one T cell receptor beta chain is given with its context. Its antigen is still unknown. Trimming took 0 bases from V and 11 from J; bases not matched to a gene: 6. The V gene's germline CDR1 is ENHRY and CDR2 SYGVKD. The CDR3 consists of 13 residues. It was with a sample-barcoded 5' primer and a J-beta primer mix that a second PCR of roughly 7 to 12 cycles was run. TCRdb itself ran the 5' RACE reads through MiXCR, one entry per CDR3 protein. This table holds some 1 million distinct CDR3 sequences, more than 40% found once. This sample is part of a study of blood T cells in healthy people across ages. Study background: Template switching picked up about one barcoded beta molecule for each two T cells. Study-wide findings and caveats: Long-lived donors had more naive CD4+ cells and higher diversity than aged donors. The authors considered diversity estimates from one million T cells to be underestimates.

What was sequenced was blood. The rearrangement links TRBV10-3 to TRBJ1-2; 7 bases map to TRBD1. This TCR came from a woman aged 55-75 years in good health. Here the CDR3 reads CAISESRDSRYTF. In DNA, the CDR3 is TGTGCCATCAGTGAGTCGAGGGACAGTCGGTACACCTTC.